This TCR beta chain was captured by sequencing in a study of blood T cell repertoires in COVID-19. Original analysis: Estimated nucleated cell counts came from reference gene primer amplification. The method was immunoSEQ multiplex PCR; TCRdb's version includes in-frame clones alone and lacks a portion of them. V, J and clone size were drawn from that table, and D and trimming were deduced from the DNA. Of more than 250,000 clones listed, 83% are singletons. Remarks on this clone: The same CDR3 arises from other DNA sequences in this sample as well.

The CDR3 covers 15 residues. Per the germline V gene, CDR1 is SGHNT and CDR2 is YENEEA. Trimming cost V 0 bases and J 0 bases, with 6 bases left between them. The sequence derives from a woman aged 45-60 years with acute or convalescent COVID-19. The chain recombines TRBV11-3 with TRBJ2-1; TRBD2 is a possible D gene (5 bases). Sequencing was done on a sample of peripheral blood. Written as DNA, the CDR3 is TGTGCCAGCAGCTTAGATAGCGACTCCTACAATGAGCAGTTCTTC. As protein: CASSLDSDSYNEQFF.